This T cell receptor beta chain was captured in a study of cytomegalovirus exposure and HLA in healthy donors. Points from the study as a whole: Cytomegalovirus status was reportedly diagnosed by the classifier with high specificity and sensitivity.

PCR involved 60 Vbeta and 13 Jbeta primers. Method: immunoSEQ multiplex PCR; TCRdb's copy keeps in-frame clones and lacks some. The table has some 150,000 clones, just over 70% seen once; the top ten hold about 2.5%. In the case of this clone: The antigen is undetermined.

The CDR3 has 15 amino acids. V shed 4 bases, J shed 0 bases, and the junction held 2 bases outside the gene matches. The V gene's germline CDR1 is LGHNA and CDR2 YSLEER. Input material: PBMCs. The chain carries TRBV4-3 and TRBJ2-1; 8 positions match TRBD2. This receptor was obtained from a human donor in good health. The CDR3 region has the DNA TGCGCCAGCAGCCGGGGACTAGGCTCCTACAATGAGCAGTTCTTC. Its translation is CASSRGLGSYNEQFF.